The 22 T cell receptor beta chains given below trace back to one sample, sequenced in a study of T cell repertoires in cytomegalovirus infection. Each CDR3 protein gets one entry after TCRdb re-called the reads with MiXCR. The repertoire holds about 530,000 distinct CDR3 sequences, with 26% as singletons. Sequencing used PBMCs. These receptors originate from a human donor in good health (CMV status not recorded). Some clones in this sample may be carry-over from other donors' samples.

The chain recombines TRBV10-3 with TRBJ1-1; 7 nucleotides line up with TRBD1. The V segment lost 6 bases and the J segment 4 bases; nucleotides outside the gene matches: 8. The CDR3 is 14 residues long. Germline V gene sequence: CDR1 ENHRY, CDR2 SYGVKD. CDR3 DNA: TGTGCCATCAGCGAGGGGGCAGCTAGCACTGAAGCTTTCTTT. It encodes CAISEGAASTEAFF.

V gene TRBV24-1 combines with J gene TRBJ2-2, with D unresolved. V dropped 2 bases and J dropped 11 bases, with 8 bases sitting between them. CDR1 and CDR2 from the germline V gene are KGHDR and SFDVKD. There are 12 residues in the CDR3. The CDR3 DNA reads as TGTGCCACCAGTGATTCCTGGAAAGAGCTGTTTTTT. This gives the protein CATSDSWKELFF.

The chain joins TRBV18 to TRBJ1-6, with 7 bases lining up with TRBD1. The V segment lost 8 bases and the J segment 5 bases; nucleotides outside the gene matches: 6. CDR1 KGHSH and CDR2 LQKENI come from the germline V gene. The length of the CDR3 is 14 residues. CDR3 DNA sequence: TGTGCCAGCACAACGACAGGGCATAATTCACCCCTCCACTTT. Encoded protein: CASTTTGHNSPLHF.

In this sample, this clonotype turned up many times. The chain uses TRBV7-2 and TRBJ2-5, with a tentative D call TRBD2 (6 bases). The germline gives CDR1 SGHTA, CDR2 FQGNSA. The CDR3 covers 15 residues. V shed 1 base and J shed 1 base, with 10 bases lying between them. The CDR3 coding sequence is TGTGCCAGCAGCTTAGTGGGGGGACTCCAAGAGACCCAGTACTTC. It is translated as CASSLVGGLQETQYF.

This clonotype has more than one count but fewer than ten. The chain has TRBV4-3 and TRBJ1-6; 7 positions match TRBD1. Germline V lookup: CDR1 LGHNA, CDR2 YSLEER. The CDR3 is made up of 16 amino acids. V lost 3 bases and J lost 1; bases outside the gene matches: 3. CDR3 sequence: CASSQTGTSYNSPLHF. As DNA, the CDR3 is TGCGCCAGCAGCCAGACAGGGACATCCTATAATTCACCCCTCCACTTT.

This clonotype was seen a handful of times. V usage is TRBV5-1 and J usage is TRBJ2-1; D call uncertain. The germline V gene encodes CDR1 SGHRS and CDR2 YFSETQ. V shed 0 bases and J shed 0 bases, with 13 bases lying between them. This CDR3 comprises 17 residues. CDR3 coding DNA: TGCGCCAGCAGCTTGGCGGTGGGATTAAGCTCCTACAATGAGCAGTTCTTC. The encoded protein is CASSLAVGLSSYNEQFF. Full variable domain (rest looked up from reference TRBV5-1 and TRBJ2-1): KAGVTQTPRYLIKTRGQQVTLSCSPISGHRSVSWYQQTPGQGLQFLFEYFSETQRNKGNFPGRFSGRQFSNSRSEMNVSTLELGDSALYLCASSLAVGLSSYNEQFFGPGTRLTVL.

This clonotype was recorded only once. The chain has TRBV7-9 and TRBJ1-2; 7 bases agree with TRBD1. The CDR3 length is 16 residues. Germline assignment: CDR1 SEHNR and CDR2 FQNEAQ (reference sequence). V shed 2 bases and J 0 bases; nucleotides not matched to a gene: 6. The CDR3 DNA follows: TGTGCCAGCAGCTTAAGACAGGGAGTCTCTAACTATGGCTACACCTTC. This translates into CASSLRQGVSNYGYTF.

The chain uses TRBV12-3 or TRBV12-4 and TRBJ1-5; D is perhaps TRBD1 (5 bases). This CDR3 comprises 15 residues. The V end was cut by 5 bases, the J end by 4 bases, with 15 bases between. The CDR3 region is CASSPGRVWNQPQHF. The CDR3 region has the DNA TGTGCCAGCAGTCCGGGCAGGGTCTGGAATCAGCCCCAGCATTTT.

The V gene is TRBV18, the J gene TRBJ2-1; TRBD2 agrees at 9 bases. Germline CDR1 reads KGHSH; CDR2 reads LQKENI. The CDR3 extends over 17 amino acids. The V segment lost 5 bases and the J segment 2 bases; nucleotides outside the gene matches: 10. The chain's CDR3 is CASSSTSGATPYNEQFF. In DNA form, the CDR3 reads TGTGCCAGCTCATCGACTAGCGGAGCTACTCCCTACAATGAGCAGTTCTTC.

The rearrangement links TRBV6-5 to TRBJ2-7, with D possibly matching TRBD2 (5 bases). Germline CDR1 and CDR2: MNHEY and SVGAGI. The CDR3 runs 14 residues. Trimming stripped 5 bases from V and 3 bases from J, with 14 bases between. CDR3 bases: TGTGCCAGCAGTACCTCCGGAGGACTCTACGAGCAGTACTTC. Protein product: CASSTSGGLYEQYF.

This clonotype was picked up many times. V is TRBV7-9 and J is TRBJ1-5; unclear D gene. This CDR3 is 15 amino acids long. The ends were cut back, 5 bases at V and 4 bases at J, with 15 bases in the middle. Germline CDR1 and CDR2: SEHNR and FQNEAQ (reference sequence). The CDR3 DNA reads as TGTGCCAGCAGCGACGGGAAAGGCGGGAATCAGCCCCAGCATTTT. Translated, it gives CASSDGKGGNQPQHF.

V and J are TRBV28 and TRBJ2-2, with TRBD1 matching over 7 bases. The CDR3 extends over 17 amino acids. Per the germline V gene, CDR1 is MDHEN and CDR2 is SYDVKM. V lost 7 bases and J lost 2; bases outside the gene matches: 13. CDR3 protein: CASTPRGPTKNTGELFF. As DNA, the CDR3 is TGTGCCAGCACCCCGAGGGGGCCGACGAAAAACACCGGGGAGCTGTTTTTT.

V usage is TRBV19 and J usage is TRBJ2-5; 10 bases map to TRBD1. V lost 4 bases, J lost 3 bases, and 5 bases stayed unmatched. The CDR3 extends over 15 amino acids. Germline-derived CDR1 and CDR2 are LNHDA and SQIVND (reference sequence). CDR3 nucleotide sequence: TGTGCCAGTAGTACGACAGGGGGCTTTAAAGAGACCCAGTACTTC. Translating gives CASSTTGGFKETQYF.

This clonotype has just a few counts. The CDR3 loop is CASSLTETEAFF. The CDR3 DNA is TGTGCCAGCAGTTTAACTGAGACTGAAGCTTTCTTT. The chain carries TRBV12-3 or TRBV12-4 and TRBJ1-1; D gene unclear. Trimming stripped 2 bases from V and 5 bases from J, with 6 bases between. This CDR3 has 12 residues.

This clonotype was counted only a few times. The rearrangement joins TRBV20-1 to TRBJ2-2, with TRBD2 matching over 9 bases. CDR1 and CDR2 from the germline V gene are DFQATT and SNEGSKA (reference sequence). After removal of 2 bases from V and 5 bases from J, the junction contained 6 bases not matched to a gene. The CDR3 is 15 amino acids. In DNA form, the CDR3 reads TGCAGTGCTAGACTAGCGGGAAGTCGGACCGGGGAGCTGTTTTTT. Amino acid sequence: CSARLAGSRTGELFF.

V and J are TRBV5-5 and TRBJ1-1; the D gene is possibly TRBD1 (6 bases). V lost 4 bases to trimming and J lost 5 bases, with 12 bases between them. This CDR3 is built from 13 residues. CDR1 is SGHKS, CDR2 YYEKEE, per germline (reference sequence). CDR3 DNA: TGTGCCAGCAGCCGGGCAGGGGAAACTGAAGCTTTCTTT. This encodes CASSRAGETEAFF.

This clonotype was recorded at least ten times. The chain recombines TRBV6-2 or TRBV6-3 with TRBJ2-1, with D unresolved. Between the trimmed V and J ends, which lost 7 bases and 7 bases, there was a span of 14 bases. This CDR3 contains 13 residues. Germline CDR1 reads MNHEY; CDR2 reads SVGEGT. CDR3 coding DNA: TGTGCCAGCAAACTGACGCGCAAGAATGAGCAGTTCTTC. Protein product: CASKLTRKNEQFF.

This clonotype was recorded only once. DNA for the CDR3: TGTGCCAGCAGCTCCCGCCCAGGGGGCCCTAGCACAGATACGCAGTATTTT. Residues: CASSSRPGGPSTDTQYF. J is TRBJ2-3 and V is TRBV9, with 8 bases identical to TRBD1. CDR1 and CDR2 from the germline V gene are SGDLS and YYNGEE. The CDR3 runs 17 residues. J gave up 0 bases and V 4 bases, and 10 bases lay outside the gene matches.

Here the CDR3 DNA reads TGCGCCAGCAGCCAAGTTGAGGGAGGGCCGGCAGATACGCAGTATTTT. Its translation: CASSQVEGGPADTQYF. The gene calls are TRBV4-1 and TRBJ2-3; 7 bases match TRBD2. Germline loops: CDR1 MGHRA, CDR2 YSYEKL. The CDR3 is 16 residues long. Unmatched junction bases numbered 8, after V lost 1 base and J lost 4 bases.

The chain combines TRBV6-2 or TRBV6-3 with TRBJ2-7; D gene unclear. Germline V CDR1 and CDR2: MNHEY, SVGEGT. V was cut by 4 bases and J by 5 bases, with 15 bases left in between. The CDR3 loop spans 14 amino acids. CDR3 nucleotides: TGTGCCAGCAGTTCGCCGTGTGCAATCCACGAGCAGTACTTC. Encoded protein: CASSSPCAIHEQYF.

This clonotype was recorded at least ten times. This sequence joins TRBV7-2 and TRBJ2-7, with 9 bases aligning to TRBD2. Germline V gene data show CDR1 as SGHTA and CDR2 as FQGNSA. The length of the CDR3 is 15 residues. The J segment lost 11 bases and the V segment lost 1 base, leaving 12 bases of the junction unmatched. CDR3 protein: CASSLGPASGNQEYF. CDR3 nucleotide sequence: TGTGCCAGCAGCTTAGGGCCGGCTAGCGGGAACCAGGAGTACTTC. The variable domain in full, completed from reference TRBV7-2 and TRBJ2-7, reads GAGVSQSPSNKVTEKGKDVELRCDPISGHTALYWYRQSLGQGLEFLIYFQGNSAPDKSGLPSDRFSAERTGGSVSTLTIQRTQQEDSAVYLCASSLGPASGNQEYFGPGTRLTVT.

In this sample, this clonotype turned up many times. CDR3 residues: CASSLGGLYTDTQYF. The CDR3, as DNA: TGTGCCAGCAGCTTGGGAGGACTTTACACAGATACGCAGTATTTT. V gene TRBV7-2 combines with J gene TRBJ2-3, with D possibly being TRBD2 (6 bases). CDR3 size: 15 residues. V gave up 3 bases and J gave up 2 bases, with 12 bases separating them. Germline CDR1 is SGHTA and CDR2 is FQGNSA.